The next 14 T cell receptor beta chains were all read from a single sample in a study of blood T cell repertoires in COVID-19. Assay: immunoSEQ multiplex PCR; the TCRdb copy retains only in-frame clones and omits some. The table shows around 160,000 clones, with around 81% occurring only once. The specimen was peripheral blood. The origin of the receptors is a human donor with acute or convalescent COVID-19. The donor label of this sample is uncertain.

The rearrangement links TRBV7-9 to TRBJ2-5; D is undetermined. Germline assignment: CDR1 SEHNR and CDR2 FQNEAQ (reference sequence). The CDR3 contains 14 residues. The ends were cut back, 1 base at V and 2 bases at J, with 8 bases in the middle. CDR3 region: CASSLVVRQETQYF. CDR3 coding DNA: TGTGCCAGCAGCTTAGTAGTTCGGCAAGAGACCCAGTACTTC. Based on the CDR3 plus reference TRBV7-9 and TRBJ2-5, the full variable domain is DTGVSQNPRHKITKRGQNVTFRCDPISEHNRLYWYRQTLGQGPEFLTYFQNEAQLEKSRLLSDRFSAERPKGSFSTLEIQRTEQGDSAMYLCASSLVVRQETQYFGPGTRLLVL.

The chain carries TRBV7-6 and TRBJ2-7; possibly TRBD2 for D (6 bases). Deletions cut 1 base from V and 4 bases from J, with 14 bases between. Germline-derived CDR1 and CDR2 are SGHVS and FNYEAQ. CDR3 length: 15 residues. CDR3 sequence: CASSLDAFGGYEQYV. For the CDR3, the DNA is TGTGCCAGCAGCTTAGATGCTTTCGGGGGTTACGAGCAGTACGTC.

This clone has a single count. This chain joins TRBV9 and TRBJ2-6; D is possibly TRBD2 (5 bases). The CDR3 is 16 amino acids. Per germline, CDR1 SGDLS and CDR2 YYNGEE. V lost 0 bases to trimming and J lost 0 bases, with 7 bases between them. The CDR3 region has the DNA TGTGCCAGCAGCGTAGACCGGGACTCTGGGGCCAACGTCCTGACTTTC. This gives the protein CASSVDRDSGANVLTF.

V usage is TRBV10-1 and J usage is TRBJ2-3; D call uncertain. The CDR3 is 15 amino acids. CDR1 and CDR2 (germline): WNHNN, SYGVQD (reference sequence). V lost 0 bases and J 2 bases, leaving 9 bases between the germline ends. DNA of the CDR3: TGCGCCAGCAGTGAGTCTGGAGTCCCCACAGATACGCAGTATTTT. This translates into CASSESGVPTDTQYF.

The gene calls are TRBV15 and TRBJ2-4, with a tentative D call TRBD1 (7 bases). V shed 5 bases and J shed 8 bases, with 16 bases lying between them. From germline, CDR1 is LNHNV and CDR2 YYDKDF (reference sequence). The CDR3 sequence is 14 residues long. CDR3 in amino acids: CATSGAQGGDIQYF. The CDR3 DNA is TGTGCCACCAGCGGGGCCCAGGGGGGAGACATTCAGTACTTC.

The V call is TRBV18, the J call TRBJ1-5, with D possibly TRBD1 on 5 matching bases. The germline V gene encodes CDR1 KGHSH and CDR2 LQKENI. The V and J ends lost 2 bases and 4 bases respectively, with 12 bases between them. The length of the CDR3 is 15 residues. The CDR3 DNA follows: TGTGCCAGCTCACCAATGCAGGGAGGTAATCAGCCCCAGCATTTT. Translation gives CASSPMQGGNQPQHF. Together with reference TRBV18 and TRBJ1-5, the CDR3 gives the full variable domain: NAGVMQNPRHLVRRRGQEARLRCSPMKGHSHVYWYRQLPEEGLKFMVYLQKENIIDESGMPKERFSAEFPKEGPSILRIQQVVRGDSAAYFCASSPMQGGNQPQHFGDGTRLSIL.

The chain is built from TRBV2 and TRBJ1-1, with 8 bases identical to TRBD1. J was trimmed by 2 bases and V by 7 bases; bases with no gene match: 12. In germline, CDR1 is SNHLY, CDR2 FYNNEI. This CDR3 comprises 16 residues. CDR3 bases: TGTGCCAGCAAGGGTCAGCCAGGGGGCAAAAACACTGAAGCTTTCTTT. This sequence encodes CASKGQPGGKNTEAFF.

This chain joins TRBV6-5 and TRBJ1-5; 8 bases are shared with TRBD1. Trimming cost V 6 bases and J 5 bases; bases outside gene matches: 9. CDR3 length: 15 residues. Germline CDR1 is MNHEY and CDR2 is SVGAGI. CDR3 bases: TGTGCCAGCAGATCCACTTACAGGGGGGATCAGCCCCAGCATTTT. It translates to CASRSTYRGDQPQHF.

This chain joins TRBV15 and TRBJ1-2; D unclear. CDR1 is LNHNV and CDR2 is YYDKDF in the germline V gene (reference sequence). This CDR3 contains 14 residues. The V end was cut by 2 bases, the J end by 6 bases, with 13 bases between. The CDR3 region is CATSRSDIPHGYTF. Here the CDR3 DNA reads TGTGCCACCAGCAGATCTGACATCCCCCATGGCTACACCTTC. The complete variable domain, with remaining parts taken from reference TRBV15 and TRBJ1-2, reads DAMVIQNPRYQVTQFGKPVTLSCSQTLNHNVMYWYQQKSSQAPKLLFHYYDKDFNNEADTPDNFQSRRPNTSFCFLDIRSPGLGDTAMYLCATSRSDIPHGYTFGSGTRLTVV.

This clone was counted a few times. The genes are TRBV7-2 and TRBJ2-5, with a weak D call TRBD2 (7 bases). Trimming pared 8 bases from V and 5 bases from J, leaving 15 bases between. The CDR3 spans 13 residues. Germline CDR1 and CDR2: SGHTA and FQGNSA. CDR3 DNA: TGTGCCAGCGCCCCGGGGGGCAGGGAGACCCAGTACTTC. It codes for CASAPGGRETQYF.

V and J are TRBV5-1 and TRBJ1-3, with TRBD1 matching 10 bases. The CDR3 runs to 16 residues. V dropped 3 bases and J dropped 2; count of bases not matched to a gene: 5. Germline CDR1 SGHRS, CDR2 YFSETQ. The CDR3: CASSSRTGGTGNTIYF. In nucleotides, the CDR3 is TGCGCCAGCAGCTCCCGGACAGGGGGAACTGGAAACACCATATATTTT. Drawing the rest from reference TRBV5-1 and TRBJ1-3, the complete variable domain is KAGVTQTPRYLIKTRGQQVTLSCSPISGHRSVSWYQQTPGQGLQFLFEYFSETQRNKGNFPGRFSGRQFSNSRSEMNVSTLELGDSALYLCASSSRTGGTGNTIYFGEGSWLTVV.

The CDR3, as DNA: TGCGCCAGCAGCCATGACAGGGGCGACACTGAAGCTTTCTTT. Its protein product is CASSHDRGDTEAFF. The V and J genes are TRBV5-1 and TRBJ1-1; 8 bases are shared with TRBD1. Looked up from germline, CDR1 is SGHRS and CDR2 is YFSETQ. There are 14 residues in the CDR3. The V gene end was trimmed by 4 bases and the J gene end by 3 bases; junction bases not matched to a gene: 5.

CDR3 nucleotides: TGTGCCAGCAGTTTGGGGACAGGGAGCTCCTACAATGAGCAGTTCTTC. As protein: CASSLGTGSSYNEQFF. This chain links TRBV6-5 with TRBJ2-1; 9 bases fit TRBD1. The CDR3 has 16 residues. The J segment lost 0 bases and the V segment lost 4 bases, leaving 4 bases of the junction unmatched. Looked up from germline, CDR1 is MNHEY and CDR2 is SVGAGI.

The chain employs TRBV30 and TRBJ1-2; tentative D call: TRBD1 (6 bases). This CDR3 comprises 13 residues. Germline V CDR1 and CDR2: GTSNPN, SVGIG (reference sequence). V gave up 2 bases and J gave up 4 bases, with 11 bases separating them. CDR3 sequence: CAWSFQGSYGYTF. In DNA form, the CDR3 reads TGTGCCTGGAGTTTCCAGGGGAGCTATGGCTACACCTTC. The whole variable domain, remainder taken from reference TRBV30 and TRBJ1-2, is SQTIHQWPATLVQPVGSPLSLECTVEGTSNPNLYWYRQAAGRGLQLLFYSVGIGQISSEVPQNLSASRPQDRQFILSSKKLLLSDSGFYLCAWSFQGSYGYTFGSGTRLTVV.